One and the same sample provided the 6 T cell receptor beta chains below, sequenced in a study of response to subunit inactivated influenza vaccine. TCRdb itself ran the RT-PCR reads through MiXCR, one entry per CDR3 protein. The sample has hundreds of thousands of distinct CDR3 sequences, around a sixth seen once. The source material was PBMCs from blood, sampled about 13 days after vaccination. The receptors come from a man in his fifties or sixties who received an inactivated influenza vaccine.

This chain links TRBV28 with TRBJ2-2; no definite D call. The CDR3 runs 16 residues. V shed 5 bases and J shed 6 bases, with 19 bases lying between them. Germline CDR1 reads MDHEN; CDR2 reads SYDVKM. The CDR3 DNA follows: TGTGCCAGCAGTCCCCCTCCGGGCAGTGCGTCCGGGGAGCTGTTTTTT. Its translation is CASSPPPGSASGELFF.

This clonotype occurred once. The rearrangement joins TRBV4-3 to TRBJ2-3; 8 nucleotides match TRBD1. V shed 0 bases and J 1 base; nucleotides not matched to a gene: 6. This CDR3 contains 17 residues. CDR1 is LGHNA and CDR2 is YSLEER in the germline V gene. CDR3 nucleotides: TGCGCCAGCAGCCAAGATTTGACAGGGGCACGCACAGATACGCAGTATTTT. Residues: CASSQDLTGARTDTQYF.

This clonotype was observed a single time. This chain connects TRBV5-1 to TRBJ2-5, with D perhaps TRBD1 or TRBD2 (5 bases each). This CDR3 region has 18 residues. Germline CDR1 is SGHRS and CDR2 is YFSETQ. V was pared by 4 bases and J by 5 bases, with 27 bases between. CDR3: CASSGRGVNGKARETQYF. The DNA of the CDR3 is TGCGCCAGCAGCGGGCGAGGGGTGAACGGGAAAGCGCGGGAGACCCAGTACTTC. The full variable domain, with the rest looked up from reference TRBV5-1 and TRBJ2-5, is KAGVTQTPRYLIKTRGQQVTLSCSPISGHRSVSWYQQTPGQGLQFLFEYFSETQRNKGNFPGRFSGRQFSNSRSEMNVSTLELGDSALYLCASSGRGVNGKARETQYFGPGTRLLVL.

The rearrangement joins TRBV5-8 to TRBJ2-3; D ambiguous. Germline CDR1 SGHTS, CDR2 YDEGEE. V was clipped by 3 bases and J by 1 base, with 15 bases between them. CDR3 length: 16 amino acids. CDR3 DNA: TGTGCCAGCAGCTGGGTGGTAGGGTTCGGCACAGATACGCAGTATTTT. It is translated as CASSWVVGFGTDTQYF.

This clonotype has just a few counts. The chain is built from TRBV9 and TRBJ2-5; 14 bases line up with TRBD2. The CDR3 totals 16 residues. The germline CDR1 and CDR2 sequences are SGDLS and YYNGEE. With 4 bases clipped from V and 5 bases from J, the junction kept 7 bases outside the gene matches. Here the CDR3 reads CASSWGLAGVGETQYF. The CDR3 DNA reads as TGTGCCAGCAGCTGGGGACTAGCGGGAGTCGGGGAGACCCAGTACTTC.

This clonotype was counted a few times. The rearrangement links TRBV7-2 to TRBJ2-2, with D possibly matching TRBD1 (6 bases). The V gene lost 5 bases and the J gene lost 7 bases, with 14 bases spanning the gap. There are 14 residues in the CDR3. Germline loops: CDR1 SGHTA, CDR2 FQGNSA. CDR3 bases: TGTGCCAGCAGCCAGGGGAGTTGGCACGGGGAGCTGTTTTTT. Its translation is CASSQGSWHGELFF.